This entry concerns a single TCR beta chain. These data originate in a study of blood T cell repertoires in COVID-19. Study context: COVID-19 samples from acute and convalescent phases originated in the United States, Italy and Spain. The analysed material was cDNA or gDNA that came from T cells, B-cell-depleted T cells, or PBMCs.

Germline V gene data show CDR1 as LNHDA and CDR2 as SQIVND (reference sequence). The CDR3 is 16 amino acids. The ends lost 4 bases at V and 5 bases at J; junction bases unmatched: 12. Clones were sequenced by immunoSEQ multiplex PCR, and TCRdb holds only the in-frame ones, with some missing. Here the sample spans tens of thousands of clones, roughly 73% being singletons. The origin of this receptor is a human donor in a cohort sampled during active COVID-19. The source material was peripheral blood. The gene calls are TRBV19 and TRBJ1-1; the match to TRBD1 covers 8 bases. CDR3 DNA: TGTGCCAGTAGTAGAGACACAGGGGGGGAACATACTGAAGCTTTCTTT. Encoded protein: CASSRDTGGEHTEAFF.